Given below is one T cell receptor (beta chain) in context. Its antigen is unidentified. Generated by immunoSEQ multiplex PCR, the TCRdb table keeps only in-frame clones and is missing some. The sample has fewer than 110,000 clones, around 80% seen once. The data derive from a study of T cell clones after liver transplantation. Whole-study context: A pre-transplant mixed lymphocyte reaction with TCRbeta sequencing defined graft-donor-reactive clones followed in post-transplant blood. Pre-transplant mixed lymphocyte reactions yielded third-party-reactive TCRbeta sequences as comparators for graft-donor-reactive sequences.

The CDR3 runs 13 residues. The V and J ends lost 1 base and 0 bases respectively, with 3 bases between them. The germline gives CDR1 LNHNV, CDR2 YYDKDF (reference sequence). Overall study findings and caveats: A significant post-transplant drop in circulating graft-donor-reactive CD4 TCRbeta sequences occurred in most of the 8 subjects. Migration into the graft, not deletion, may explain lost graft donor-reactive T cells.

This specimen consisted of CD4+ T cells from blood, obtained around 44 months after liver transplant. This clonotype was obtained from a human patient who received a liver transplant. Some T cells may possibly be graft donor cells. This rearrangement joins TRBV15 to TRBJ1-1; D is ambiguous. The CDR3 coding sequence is TGTGCCACCAGCAGAGCGGTGAACACTGAAGCTTTCTTT. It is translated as CATSRAVNTEAFF. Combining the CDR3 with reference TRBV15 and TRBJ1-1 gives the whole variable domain DAMVIQNPRYQVTQFGKPVTLSCSQTLNHNVMYWYQQKSSQAPKLLFHYYDKDFNNEADTPDNFQSRRPNTSFCFLDIRSPGLGDTAMYLCATSRAVNTEAFFGQGTRLTVV.